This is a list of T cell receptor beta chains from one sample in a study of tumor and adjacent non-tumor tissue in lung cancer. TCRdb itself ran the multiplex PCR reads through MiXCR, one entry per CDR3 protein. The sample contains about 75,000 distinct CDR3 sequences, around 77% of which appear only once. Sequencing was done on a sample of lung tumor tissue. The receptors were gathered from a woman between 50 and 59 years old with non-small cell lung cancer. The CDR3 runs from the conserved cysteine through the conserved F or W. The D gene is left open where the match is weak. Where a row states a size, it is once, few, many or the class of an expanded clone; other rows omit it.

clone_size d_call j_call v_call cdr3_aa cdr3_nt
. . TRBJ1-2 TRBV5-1 CASSSGDRLSDYTF TGCGCCAGCAGCAGCGGAGACAGGTTAAGTGACTACACCTTC
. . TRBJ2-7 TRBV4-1 CASSQETRPSYERYF TGCGCCAGCAGCCAAGAGACTCGGCCATCCTACGAGCGGTACTTC
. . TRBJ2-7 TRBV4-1 CASSQGLLSRESSYEQYF TGCGCCAGCAGCCAAGGTCTACTCTCGCGCGAGAGTTCCTACGAGCAGTACTTC
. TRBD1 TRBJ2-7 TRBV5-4 CASSMGQTYEYYF TGTGCCAGCAGCATGGGACAGACCTACGAGTATTACTTC
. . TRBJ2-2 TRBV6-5 CAIRGRLDTGELFF TGTGCCATCAGAGGCAGGTTGGACACCGGGGAGCTGTTTTTT
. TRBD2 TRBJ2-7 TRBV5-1 CVSRRLAESYEQYF TGCGTCAGCCGTCGACTAGCAGAGTCCTACGAGCAGTACTTT
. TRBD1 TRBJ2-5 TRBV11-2 CANSSLLGTQGETQYF TGTGCCAACAGCTCCCTCTTGGGGACCCAGGGGGAGACCCAATACTTC
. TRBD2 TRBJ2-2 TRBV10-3 CAICVLAANTGEMFF TGTGCCATCTGTGTACTAGCGGCGAACACCGGGGAGATGTTTTTT
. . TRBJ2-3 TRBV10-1 CASIRRTNGERGTDTQYF TGCGCCAGCATTCGACGGACTAACGGGGAGAGGGGGACAGATACGCAGTATTTC
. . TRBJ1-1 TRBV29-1 CRVVRTPEAFF TGCAGAGTTGTCAGAACCCCTGAAGCTTTCTTT
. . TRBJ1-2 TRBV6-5 CASSSGSYRYTF TGTGCCAGCAGTTCGGGGAGCTATCGCTACACCTTC
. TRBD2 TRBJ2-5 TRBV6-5 CATSFSPGTSGKESQYF TGTGCCACCAGTTTCTCTCCCGGGACTAGCGGGAAGGAGAGCCAGTACTTC
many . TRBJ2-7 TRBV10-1 CASSDYSYEQYF TGCGCCAGCAGTGACTACTCCTACGAGCAGTACTTC
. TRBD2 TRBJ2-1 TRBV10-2 CASSESGTSGMNEHFF TGCGCCAGCAGTGAGTCGGGTACTAGCGGGATGAATGAGCATTTCTTC
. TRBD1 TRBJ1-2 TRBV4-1 CAGSARQGTYTNYGYTF TGCGCCGGCAGTGCCCGACAGGGGACATACACAAACTATGGCTACACCTTC
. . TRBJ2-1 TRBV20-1 CNAGTGTVSYNEQFF TGCAATGCTGGTACCGGGACCGTCTCCTACAATGAGCAGTTCTTC
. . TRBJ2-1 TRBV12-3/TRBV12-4 CASSLESVANNEQFF TGTGCCAGCAGTTTGGAGTCGGTAGCTAATAATGAGCAGTTCTTC
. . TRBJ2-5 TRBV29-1 CSVAIWGNQETQYF TGCAGCGTCGCCATCTGGGGGAACCAAGAGACCCAGTACTTC
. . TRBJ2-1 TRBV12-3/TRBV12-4 CASSLSDVSHNEHFF TGTGCCAGCAGTTTATCCGACGTGAGCCACAATGAGCACTTCTTC